These T cell receptor beta chains were read from a single sample in a study of cytomegalovirus exposure and HLA in healthy donors. Clones were read by immunoSEQ multiplex PCR, and TCRdb kept only the in-frame ones, dropping some. The data contain 120,000 or so clones, approximately 80% of them seen just once; the ten biggest clones take up approximately 10%. Sequencing was carried out using PBMCs. Every receptor here comes from a man aged 30 to 39 in good health and CMV-seropositive. Each CDR3 is given with its conserved first and last residue. Fields, in order: clone size, V gene, D gene, J gene, CDR3 protein, CDR3 DNA. The D gene is left open where the match is weak. Size is stated for part of the rows, as once, few or many counts, or as a class when the clone is expanded.

abundance: NA; v_gene: TRBV19; d_gene: NA; j_gene: TRBJ1-2; CDR3aa: CASRSTAANYGYTF; CDR3nt: TGTGCCAGTAGATCGACAGCAGCTAACTATGGCTACACCTTC
abundance: NA; v_gene: TRBV7-9; d_gene: TRBD2; j_gene: TRBJ2-1; CDR3aa: CASSLGTSGHNEQFF; CDR3nt: TGTGCCAGCAGCCTCGGGACTAGCGGCCACAATGAGCAGTTCTTC
abundance: NA; v_gene: TRBV29-1; d_gene: NA; j_gene: TRBJ2-3; CDR3aa: CSVEEGRAVTSTDTQYF; CDR3nt: TGCAGCGTTGAAGAGGGCAGGGCTGTAACTAGCACAGATACGCAGTATTTT
abundance: NA; v_gene: TRBV7-2; d_gene: NA; j_gene: TRBJ2-7; CDR3aa: CASSLVGSGSYEQYF; CDR3nt: TGTGCCAGCAGCTTAGTAGGTAGCGGATCCTACGAGCAGTACTTC
abundance: NA; v_gene: TRBV29-1; d_gene: NA; j_gene: TRBJ1-3; CDR3aa: CSVEEEREGQLNTGNTIYF; CDR3nt: TGCAGCGTTGAAGAGGAGAGGGAGGGACAACTCAACACGGGAAACACCATATATTTT
abundance: NA; v_gene: TRBV11-2; d_gene: TRBD2; j_gene: TRBJ2-1; CDR3aa: CASSLAGLAGGPVEQFF; CDR3nt: TGTGCCAGCAGCTTAGCGGGGCTAGCGGGAGGCCCAGTGGAACAGTTCTTC
abundance: few; v_gene: TRBV5-4; d_gene: TRBD1; j_gene: TRBJ1-2; CDR3aa: CASSLLTGGGGGYTF; CDR3nt: TGTGCCAGCAGCTTGCTGACAGGGGGTGGAGGTGGCTACACCTTC
abundance: NA; v_gene: TRBV27; d_gene: TRBD1; j_gene: TRBJ1-1; CDR3aa: CASSLTGAYTEAFF; CDR3nt: TGTGCCAGCAGCCTGACAGGGGCTTACACTGAAGCTTTCTTT
abundance: NA; v_gene: TRBV19; d_gene: TRBD1; j_gene: TRBJ2-7; CDR3aa: CASSAAGTGSYEQYF; CDR3nt: TGTGCCAGTAGTGCCGCCGGGACAGGGTCTTACGAGCAGTACTTC
abundance: NA; v_gene: TRBV10-1; d_gene: NA; j_gene: TRBJ2-7; CDR3aa: CASSESRSPFEQYF; CDR3nt: TGCGCCAGCAGTGAGTCTAGGAGTCCCTTCGAGCAGTACTTC
abundance: NA; v_gene: TRBV4-2; d_gene: NA; j_gene: TRBJ2-7; CDR3aa: CASGSGVVFEQYF; CDR3nt: TGTGCCAGCGGCTCGGGGGTGGTTTTCGAGCAGTACTTC
abundance: NA; v_gene: TRBV29-1; d_gene: NA; j_gene: TRBJ2-2; CDR3aa: CSVDSGSGTGELFF; CDR3nt: TGCAGCGTTGACTCCGGGAGTGGAACCGGGGAGCTGTTTTTT
abundance: NA; v_gene: TRBV28; d_gene: NA; j_gene: TRBJ2-5; CDR3aa: CASLGQLETQYF; CDR3nt: TGTGCCAGTCTCGGACAGTTAGAGACCCAGTACTTC
abundance: NA; v_gene: TRBV7-2; d_gene: NA; j_gene: TRBJ1-5; CDR3aa: CASSLGRVEPQHF; CDR3nt: TGTGCCAGCAGCTTAGGGAGGGTCGAACCCCAGCATTTT
abundance: few; v_gene: TRBV4-3; d_gene: NA; j_gene: TRBJ1-4; CDR3aa: CASSQGGGTTNEKLFF; CDR3nt: TGCGCCAGCAGCCAAGGAGGGGGAACGACTAATGAAAAACTGTTTTTT
abundance: NA; v_gene: TRBV30; d_gene: NA; j_gene: TRBJ2-5; CDR3aa: CAWAGQRAGETQYF; CDR3nt: TGTGCCTGGGCGGGACAGCGGGCGGGCGAGACCCAGTACTTC
abundance: once; v_gene: TRBV27; d_gene: NA; j_gene: TRBJ2-5; CDR3aa: CASSLSRGGEATQYF; CDR3nt: TGTGCCAGCAGTTTATCGCGCGGGGGCGAAGCGACCCAGTACTTC
abundance: NA; v_gene: TRBV4-2; d_gene: TRBD1; j_gene: TRBJ2-5; CDR3aa: CASSQGTGGQETQYF; CDR3nt: TGTGCCAGCAGCCAAGGGACAGGGGGTCAAGAGACCCAGTACTTC
abundance: NA; v_gene: TRBV6-6; d_gene: TRBD1; j_gene: TRBJ2-7; CDR3aa: CASSYLTGVGHEQYF; CDR3nt: TGCGCCAGCAGTTATCTGACAGGGGTGGGGCACGAGCAGTACTTC
abundance: NA; v_gene: TRBV10-3; d_gene: TRBD2; j_gene: TRBJ2-7; CDR3aa: CAIRRTSGSYEQYF; CDR3nt: TGTGCCATCAGACGGACTAGCGGGAGCTACGAGCAGTACTTC
abundance: NA; v_gene: TRBV6-4; d_gene: TRBD1; j_gene: TRBJ1-2; CDR3aa: CASSGTRPRGLYGYTF; CDR3nt: TGTGCCAGCAGTGGAACAAGACCAAGGGGGCTCTATGGCTACACCTTC
abundance: few; v_gene: TRBV7-2; d_gene: NA; j_gene: TRBJ2-2; CDR3aa: CASSSVANTGELFF; CDR3nt: TGTGCCAGCAGCTCGGTAGCGAACACCGGGGAGCTGTTTTTT
abundance: NA; v_gene: TRBV6-1; d_gene: TRBD1; j_gene: TRBJ2-4; CDR3aa: CASSEGGQGGYIQYF; CDR3nt: TGTGCCAGCAGTGAAGGAGGACAGGGTGGTTACATTCAGTACTTC
abundance: NA; v_gene: TRBV7-9; d_gene: TRBD1; j_gene: TRBJ2-7; CDR3aa: CASSAPGTVTYEQYF; CDR3nt: TGTGCCAGCAGCGCCCCCGGGACAGTAACCTACGAGCAGTACTTC
abundance: NA; v_gene: TRBV4-2; d_gene: NA; j_gene: TRBJ2-7; CDR3aa: CASSPSGVRSSYEQYF; CDR3nt: TGTGCCAGCAGCCCCTCCGGGGTCCGCAGCTCCTACGAGCAGTACTTC
abundance: NA; v_gene: TRBV15; d_gene: NA; j_gene: TRBJ1-1; CDR3aa: CATSRSRELNTEAFF; CDR3nt: TGTGCCACCAGCAGAAGCAGGGAACTAAACACTGAAGCTTTCTTT